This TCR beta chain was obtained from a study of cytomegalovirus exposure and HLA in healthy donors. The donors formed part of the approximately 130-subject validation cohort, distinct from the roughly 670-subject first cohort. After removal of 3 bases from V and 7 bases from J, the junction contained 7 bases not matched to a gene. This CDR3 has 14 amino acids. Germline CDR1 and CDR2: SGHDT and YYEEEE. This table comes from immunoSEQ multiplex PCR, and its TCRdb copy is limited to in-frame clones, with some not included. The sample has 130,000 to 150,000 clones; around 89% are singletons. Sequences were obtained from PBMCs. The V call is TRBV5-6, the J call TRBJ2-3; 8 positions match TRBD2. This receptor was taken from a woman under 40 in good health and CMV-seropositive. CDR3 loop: CASSSGTSGNTQYF. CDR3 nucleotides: TGTGCCAGCAGCTCTGGGACTAGTGGAAATACGCAGTATTTT.